What follows are 11 T cell receptor beta chains derived from one specimen sequenced in a study of molecular identifiers for immune sequencing clone quantification. TCRdb analysed the PCR reads with MiXCR anew, one entry per CDR3 protein. The data hold approximately 590,000 distinct CDR3 sequences, with about 25% observed a single time. The sample comprised naive CD8+ T cells from blood, with Jurkat cell RNA spiked in. Subset defined: FACS-sorted CD8+CD4-CCR7+CD45RA+ naive T cells. These receptors all come from a human donor in good health. Some libraries in this study had Jurkat cell RNA spiked in.

At least ten counts were recorded for this clonotype. The V call is TRBV5-4, the J call TRBJ2-2; 7 nucleotides match TRBD1. The CDR3 loop spans 16 amino acids. Germline loops: CDR1 SGHNT, CDR2 YYREEE (reference sequence). The J segment lost 4 bases and the V segment lost 4 bases, leaving 10 bases of the junction unmatched. As DNA, the CDR3 is TGTGCCAGCAGCAGGGGACAGACTGAAAGCACCGGGGAGCTGTTTTTT. It translates to CASSRGQTESTGELFF.

This clonotype was recorded at least ten times. This chain connects TRBV11-2 to TRBJ2-5, with D maybe TRBD2 (6 bases). The CDR3 covers 13 residues. The germline V and J ends were trimmed by 2 bases and 9 bases, with 13 bases remaining between them. Germline CDR1 is SGHAT and CDR2 is FQNNGV. CDR3 sequence (DNA): TGTGCCAGCAGCTTACTTTCCTGGGGGGCCCAGTACTTC. Translated, it gives CASSLLSWGAQYF.

As for this clonotype: This sequence may be a read error, since a much larger clone differs from it by one base. V is TRBV7-9 and J is TRBJ2-4; 7 bases fit TRBD2. This CDR3 has 16 amino acids. CDR1 SEHNR and CDR2 FQNEAQ come from the germline V gene (reference sequence). The CDR3 region is CTSSPGLPEAKNIQYF. CDR3 bases: TGTACCAGCAGCCCGGGACTACCCGAAGCCAAAAACATTCAGTACTTC.

The chain has TRBV9 and TRBJ1-3; the D gene is possibly TRBD1 (5 bases). Trimming left V 4 bases short and J 3 bases short, with 14 bases between. The CDR3 is 15 amino acids. Germline assignment: CDR1 SGDLS and CDR2 YYNGEE. In nucleotides, the CDR3 is TGTGCCAGCAGCCAAACATGGGGCTTTGGAAACACCATATATTTT. Its protein product is CASSQTWGFGNTIYF.

This clonotype was counted ten times or more. In DNA, the CDR3 is TGTGCCAGCAGTCAAATGGGGGGTGAAGCTTTCTTT. It yields the protein CASSQMGGEAFF. The chain links TRBV28 to TRBJ1-1; maybe TRBD1 (5 bases). CDR1 and CDR2 from the germline V gene are MDHEN and SYDVKM. Trimming pared 5 bases from V and 7 bases from J, leaving 11 bases between. The CDR3 spans 12 residues.

This clonotype was seen a few times. The chain employs TRBV27 and TRBJ1-5; TRBD1 aligns across 9 bases. V gave up 3 bases and J gave up 4 bases; unmatched junction bases: 7. The CDR3 has 16 amino acids. Looked up from germline, CDR1 is MNHEY and CDR2 is SMNVEV (reference sequence). The CDR3 spells CASSLGTGFGNQPQHF. CDR3 DNA sequence: TGTGCCAGCAGTTTGGGGACAGGGTTTGGAAATCAGCCCCAGCATTTT.

This clonotype was picked up a small number of times. The chain recombines TRBV20-1 with TRBJ2-7, with 7 bases that match TRBD1. V lost 6 bases to trimming and J lost 3 bases; unmatched junction nucleotides: 14. The CDR3 has 15 amino acids. CDR1 and CDR2 from the germline V gene are DFQATT and SNEGSKA (reference sequence). The CDR3 coding sequence is TGCAGTGCCTACCCCATGGGACAGCCGATCTACGAGCAGTACTTC. Protein: CSAYPMGQPIYEQYF.

There are many counts of this clonotype. The chain employs TRBV6-5 and TRBJ2-1, with D possibly TRBD1 on 6 matching bases. V shed 5 bases and J shed 5 bases, with 10 bases lying between them. From germline, CDR1 is MNHEY and CDR2 SVGAGI. The CDR3 spans 13 residues. CDR3 protein: CASSRTAHNEQFF. CDR3 DNA: TGTGCCAGCAGTCGGACAGCTCACAATGAGCAGTTCTTC.

The chain has TRBV20-1 and TRBJ2-1; 10 bases map to TRBD1. The J segment lost 9 bases and the V segment lost 6 bases, leaving 14 bases of the junction unmatched. The CDR3 covers 15 residues. The germline gives CDR1 DFQATT, CDR2 SNEGSKA (reference sequence). The CDR3 sequence: CSAETGTGVLIEQFF. The DNA for the CDR3 is TGCAGTGCGGAAACCGGGACAGGGGTTTTAATTGAGCAGTTCTTC.

This clonotype was recorded at least ten times. The rearrangement uses TRBV29-1 and TRBJ1-1; D might be TRBD1 (5 bases). Germline loops: CDR1 SQVTM, CDR2 ANQGSEA. Trimming removed 6 bases at V and 0 bases at J, with 11 bases between. The CDR3 covers 13 residues. CDR3 DNA: TGCAGCGTAACAGGAGCCTTGAACACTGAAGCTTTCTTT. It is translated as CSVTGALNTEAFF.

Concerning this clonotype itself: The junction differs from germline at one of its ends, possibly a read error. The chain has TRBV14 and TRBJ2-5; D is possibly TRBD2 (6 bases). This CDR3 has 15 amino acids. Germline V gives CDR1 SGHDN, CDR2 FVKESK. The CDR3 region has the DNA TGTGTCAGCAGCCTCACACCGGGGGAAGGAGAGACCCAGTACTTC. Translated, it gives CVSSLTPGEGETQYF.